This T cell receptor (beta chain) was captured in a study of blood T cell repertoires in COVID-19. About the study: The cDNA or gDNA used as material had been derived from T cells, B-cell-depleted T cells, or PBMCs.

The CDR3 extends over 13 amino acids. The V and J ends lost 4 bases and 7 bases respectively, with 11 bases between them. Looked up from germline, CDR1 is LGHDT and CDR2 is YNNKEL (reference sequence). Profiled with immunoSEQ multiplex PCR; TCRdb holds only in-frame clones, not every one. In the table there are roughly 380,000 clones, about 88% of which are singletons. The chain recombines TRBV3-1 (or the pseudogene TRBV3-2) with TRBJ2-1; maybe TRBD2 (5 bases). Input material: peripheral blood. This receptor was obtained from a woman in her thirties or forties with COVID-19, enrolled during active disease. CDR3 residues: CASSLTGINEQFF. The CDR3 DNA sequence: TGTGCCAGCAGCCTTACCGGGATTAATGAGCAGTTCTTC.